This entry lists 9 T cell receptor beta chains sequenced from one sample in a study of T cells in Graves' hyperthyroidism and ophthalmopathy. TCR beta CDR3 regions were amplified from RNA. With the HTBI primer set, the TCR CDR3 went through a first round of RT-PCR. TCRdb called the multiplex PCR reads again in MiXCR, with one record for every CDR3 protein. The sample comprises a few hundred thousand distinct CDR3 sequences, around a fifth of which are singletons, and about 53% rests with the top ten. Material: blood. These TCRs come from a woman between 70 and 85 years old with Graves' ophthalmopathy.

The V call is TRBV30, the J call TRBJ1-4; TRBD1 aligns across 9 bases. The CDR3 is made up of 15 amino acids. Per the germline V gene, CDR1 is GTSNPN and CDR2 is SVGIG (reference sequence). V trimming: 2 bases; J trimming: 7 bases; junction bases outside the gene matches: 8. CDR3: CAWSPLDRGGEKLFF. The CDR3 DNA sequence: TGTGCCTGGAGTCCCCTAGACAGGGGGGGTGAAAAACTGTTTTTT.

The chain combines TRBV7-9 with TRBJ2-1; D gene uncertain. The CDR3 has 12 residues. Trimming left V 5 bases short and J 9 bases short, with 11 bases between. CDR1 and CDR2 from the germline V gene are SEHNR and FQNEAQ (reference sequence). The CDR3 DNA follows: TGTGCCAGCAGCCCAGAGCAGGCTGAGCAGTTCTTC. Protein: CASSPEQAEQFF.

The chain is built from TRBV2 and TRBJ2-3; D may be TRBD1 or TRBD2 (5 bases each). The germline V and J ends were trimmed by 2 bases and 8 bases, with 17 bases remaining between them. Germline-derived CDR1 and CDR2 are SNHLY and FYNNEI. This CDR3 is 15 amino acids long. The CDR3 here is CASSEWDQASITQYF. The CDR3 DNA follows: TGTGCCAGCAGTGAATGGGACCAGGCGTCAATTACGCAGTATTTT.

This clonotype was seen ten or more times. This chain connects TRBV7-2 to TRBJ2-3, with D hard to call. The CDR3 is 14 residues long. V gave up 3 bases and J gave up 5 bases, with 12 bases separating them. CDR1 and CDR2 (germline): SGHTA, FQGNSA. CDR3 nucleotides: TGTGCCAGCAGCTTGGCCGTTGCCGGAGATACGCAGTATTTT. It translates to CASSLAVAGDTQYF.

The chain combines TRBV5-6 with TRBJ2-5; the D gene is possibly TRBD1 (6 bases). V was cut by 3 bases and J by 3 bases, with 9 bases left in between. The CDR3 is made up of 13 amino acids. Germline V gives CDR1 SGHDT, CDR2 YYEEEE. The CDR3 spells CASSWGHEETQYF. CDR3 nucleotide sequence: TGTGCCAGCAGCTGGGGACATGAAGAGACCCAGTACTTC.

This clonotype was detected only a few times. This rearrangement joins TRBV6-1 to TRBJ1-5; D ambiguous. The V gene lost 5 bases and the J gene lost 8 bases, with 10 bases spanning the gap. The CDR3 has 12 residues. CDR1 MNHNS and CDR2 SASEGT come from the germline V gene. For the CDR3, the DNA is TGTGCCAGCAGTTCCCCCGGGGAGCCCCAGCATTTT. As protein: CASSSPGEPQHF.

The rearrangement uses TRBV20-1 and TRBJ2-1; 9 bases align to TRBD2. Trimming removed 2 bases from V and 3 bases from J; junction bases left unmatched: 8. The germline V gene has CDR1 DFQATT and CDR2 SNEGSKA (reference sequence). This CDR3 comprises 16 residues. CDR3 bases: TGCAGTGCTAGATTCCCGCGGGAGGGCATCTACAATGAGCAGTTCTTC. It translates to CSARFPREGIYNEQFF.

This clonotype was counted many times. The chain combines TRBV12-3 or TRBV12-4 with TRBJ1-5; no reliable D call. The CDR3 spans 16 residues. V dropped 6 bases and J dropped 4 bases, with 19 bases sitting between them. The DNA of the CDR3 is TGTGCCAGCAGCAATACCGAAATCGACTGGAATCAGCCCCAGCATTTT. This translates into CASSNTEIDWNQPQHF.

This clonotype was recorded many times. The chain has TRBV30 and TRBJ2-3, with a weak D call TRBD2 (7 bases). V lost 4 bases, J lost 1 base, and 15 bases lay in between. The germline V gene encodes CDR1 GTSNPN and CDR2 SVGIG (reference sequence). The CDR3 runs 15 residues. The CDR3, as DNA: TGTGCCTGGAACCAAAGGGGGGGCGGCACAGATACGCAGTATTTT. It codes for CAWNQRGGGTDTQYF.